Presented here are 25 T cell receptor beta chains from one specimen sequenced in a study of T cells in Graves' hyperthyroidism and ophthalmopathy. RNA transcripts served as the template for amplifying TCR beta CDR3 regions. TCR CDR3 underwent first-round RT-PCR with the HTBI primer set. From the multiplex PCR reads, TCRdb called clonotypes with MiXCR, one entry per CDR3 protein. The sample records 450,000 to 650,000 distinct CDR3 sequences, more than 13% being singletons. Material: blood. The source is a woman aged 18-30 years with Graves' ophthalmopathy.

This clonotype has at least ten counts. This chain connects TRBV20-1 to TRBJ1-5; no definite D call. Deletions cut 3 bases from V and 0 bases from J, with 12 bases between. Germline CDR1 and CDR2: DFQATT and SNEGSKA (reference sequence). CDR3 length equals 15 residues. The CDR3 protein is CSASEQFYSNQPQHF. CDR3 nucleotides: TGCAGTGCTAGTGAACAGTTTTATAGCAATCAGCCCCAGCATTTT.

The CDR3 spells CASVSRPGNNSPLHF. CDR3 nucleotides: TGTGCCAGCGTAAGCCGGCCGGGAAATAATTCACCCCTCCACTTT. The genes are TRBV6-1 and TRBJ1-6; D is undetermined. Trimming removed 8 bases from V and 5 bases from J, with 16 bases in between. Germline CDR1 reads MNHNS; CDR2 reads SASEGT. The CDR3 has 15 residues.

With regard to this clonotype: The junction and the germline gene differ at one end; a read error may be behind it. The chain carries TRBV4-2 and TRBJ2-3, with D possibly TRBD2 on 5 matching bases. From germline, CDR1 is LGHNA and CDR2 YNFKEQ. The CDR3 totals 15 residues. CDR3 nucleotides: TGTGCCAGCAGCCAAGATCGAGGGTATACAGATACGCAGTGTTTT. Protein product: CASSQDRGYTDTQCF.

This clonotype was seen at least ten times. This chain connects TRBV18 to TRBJ1-1; D not certain. Per the germline V gene, CDR1 is KGHSH and CDR2 is LQKENI. The CDR3 is 14 residues long. V was cut by 1 base and J by 4 bases, with 10 bases left in between. The CDR3 nucleotides are TGTGCCAGCTCACCACGGAGCCAGACCACTGAAGCTTTCTTT. Translation: CASSPRSQTTEAFF.

CDR3 residues: CSAKTGYYGYTF. CDR3 DNA sequence: TGCAGTGCTAAGACAGGGTACTATGGCTACACCTTC. This chain uses TRBV20-1 with TRBJ1-2, with 7 bases that match TRBD1. V was clipped by 4 bases and J by 3 bases; unmatched bases: 2. CDR3 length: 12 residues. CDR1 and CDR2 from the germline V gene are DFQATT and SNEGSKA (reference sequence).

This clonotype showed up many times. V gene TRBV27 combines with J gene TRBJ2-7; perhaps TRBD1 as D (5 bases). The CDR3 has 16 residues. The V and J ends lost 4 bases and 1 base respectively, with 17 bases between them. Germline V gene sequence: CDR1 MNHEY, CDR2 SMNVEV (reference sequence). CDR3 DNA sequence: TGTGCCAGCAGTTCTTACATGACAGACGGATCCTACGAGCAGTACTTC. It translates to CASSSYMTDGSYEQYF.

The J gene is TRBJ2-2, the V gene TRBV29-1, with D unclear. Between the trimmed V and J ends, which lost 7 bases and 4 bases, there was a span of 7 bases. CDR3 length equals 11 residues. Germline V gene data show CDR1 as SQVTM and CDR2 as ANQGSEA. CDR3 protein: CSAVGTGELFF. The CDR3 DNA follows: TGCAGCGCTGTCGGCACCGGGGAGCTGTTTTTT.

This clonotype appeared many times. V gene TRBV7-2 combines with J gene TRBJ1-1; perhaps TRBD1 as D (5 bases). The V end was cut by 5 bases, the J end by 11 bases, with 15 bases between. The CDR3 contains 12 residues. From germline, CDR1 is SGHTA and CDR2 FQGNSA. CDR3 amino acids: CASSPPRGAAFF. DNA of the CDR3: TGTGCCAGCAGCCCCCCGAGGGGAGCGGCTTTCTTT.

With respect to this clonotype: This may be a read error: a much more frequent sequence differs by one nucleotide. The rearrangement links TRBV6-2 or TRBV6-3 to TRBJ2-1, with 7 bases aligning to TRBD1. The CDR3 sequence is 16 residues long. Germline V gene lookup returns CDR1 MNHEY and CDR2 SVGEGT. V trimming: 2 bases; J trimming: 4 bases; junction bases outside the gene matches: 8. The CDR3 region is CASSYEPDREYNEQFF. The CDR3 nucleotides are TGTGCCAGCAGTTACGAGCCCGACAGGGAATACAATGAGCAGTTCTTC.

This clonotype was recorded many times. The chain links TRBV27 to TRBJ2-1, with TRBD1 identical over 7 bases. V lost 6 bases, J lost 4 bases, and 18 bases stayed unmatched. The CDR3 is made up of 18 amino acids. The germline CDR1 and CDR2 sequences are MNHEY and SMNVEV (reference sequence). CDR3 sequence (DNA): TGTGCCAGCAGGGGTGACAGGGATGTTTTGGTCGGTTACAATGAGCAGTTCTTC. This sequence encodes CASRGDRDVLVGYNEQFF.

This clonotype appeared many times. This sequence joins TRBV6-1 and TRBJ2-2, with 7 positions matching TRBD2. J lost 6 bases, V lost 8 bases, and 9 bases had no gene match. The CDR3 extends over 14 amino acids. From germline, CDR1 is MNHNS and CDR2 SASEGT. The CDR3 region has the DNA TGTGCCAGCGAGGAGGGAGGGTACGCCGGGGAGCTGTTTTTT. This sequence encodes CASEEGGYAGELFF.

CDR3 DNA sequence: TGTGCCAGCAGCGTAGGTAGCGGGAGACAAGAGACCCAGTACTTC. Residues: CASSVGSGRQETQYF. V gene TRBV9 combines with J gene TRBJ2-5; 9 nucleotides line up with TRBD2. Germline assignment: CDR1 SGDLS and CDR2 YYNGEE. The CDR3 has 15 amino acids. V was clipped by 0 bases and J by 2 bases; unmatched bases: 2.

The sample holds a few counts of this clonotype. The CDR3 loop is CASSLGTGGAGYGYTF. Written as DNA, the CDR3 is TGTGCCAGCAGCCTGGGGACAGGGGGCGCGGGGTATGGCTACACCTTC. The chain combines TRBV9 with TRBJ1-2, with 12 bases that match TRBD1. CDR3 length equals 16 residues. The J segment lost 5 bases and the V segment lost 4 bases, leaving 9 bases of the junction unmatched. Per the germline V gene, CDR1 is SGDLS and CDR2 is YYNGEE.

This clonotype was counted many times. The V gene is TRBV20-1, the J gene TRBJ2-1; 8 nucleotides agree with TRBD2. There are 17 residues in the CDR3. V was pared by 2 bases and J by 4 bases, with 13 bases of the junction left unmatched. Germline CDR1 is DFQATT and CDR2 is SNEGSKA (reference sequence). The CDR3 DNA is TGCAGTGCTAGACCTGCCTTAACGGGAGGGGTTTACAATGAGCAGTTCTTC. It translates to CSARPALTGGVYNEQFF.

This clonotype was seen repeatedly, ten times or more. The V and J genes are TRBV20-1 and TRBJ2-3; D is possibly TRBD2 (7 bases). Per germline, CDR1 DFQATT and CDR2 SNEGSKA (reference sequence). V was shortened by 5 bases and J by 1 base, with 19 bases between the two germline ends. The CDR3 runs 16 residues. The CDR3 sequence is CSAGGGRGRGTDTQYF. CDR3 DNA sequence: TGCAGTGCTGGCGGAGGGCGGGGGCGCGGCACAGATACGCAGTATTTT.

This clonotype was observed many times. The chain combines TRBV13 with TRBJ2-1; 11 bases are shared with TRBD2. The J segment lost 6 bases and the V segment lost 4 bases, leaving 8 bases of the junction unmatched. The germline V gene has CDR1 PRHDT and CDR2 FYEKMQ (reference sequence). The CDR3 has 16 amino acids. DNA of the CDR3: TGTGCCAGCAGCTCTTTAGCGGGAGGGGACTTCAATGAGCAGTTCTTC. This sequence encodes CASSSLAGGDFNEQFF.

This sequence joins TRBV9 and TRBJ2-5; TRBD2 agrees at 10 bases. Per the germline V gene, CDR1 is SGDLS and CDR2 is YYNGEE. Trimming at V came to 5 bases and at J to 5 bases, leaving 6 bases not matched to a gene. The CDR3 spans 14 residues. CDR3: CASSLSSGSETQYF. The DNA for the CDR3 is TGTGCCAGCAGTCTATCTAGCGGGAGTGAGACCCAGTACTTC.

A few counts support this clonotype. A read error may explain this, as a much larger clone is one base away. The chain recombines TRBV12-3 or TRBV12-4 with TRBJ2-7, with 8 positions matching TRBD2. With V trimmed by 5 bases and J by 3 bases, 6 bases remained unmatched. The CDR3 has 14 residues. The DNA for the CDR3 is TGTGCCAGCAGTCTTCGACTAGCGCTCTACGAGCAGTACTTC. This encodes CASSLRLALYEQYF.

This clonotype was counted many times. This chain joins TRBV12-3 or TRBV12-4 and TRBJ1-2, with D possibly TRBD1 on 5 matching bases. Deletions cut 3 bases from V and 7 bases from J, with 15 bases between. The CDR3 is 14 amino acids. CDR3 sequence (DNA): TGTGCCAGCAGTTTGAGTTTAGGTGACAGTGGCTACACCTTC. It specifies CASSLSLGDSGYTF.

This clonotype was observed at least ten times. The chain is built from TRBV30 and TRBJ1-1; 8 nucleotides agree with TRBD1. The V and J ends lost 2 bases and 5 bases, in that order; junction bases with no gene match: 7. Germline V gene lookup returns CDR1 GTSNPN and CDR2 SVGIG (reference sequence). This CDR3 spans 14 amino acids. CDR3 sequence: CAWSKDRVGTEAFF. The CDR3 DNA reads TGTGCCTGGAGTAAGGACAGGGTTGGTACTGAAGCTTTCTTT. Based on the CDR3 plus reference TRBV30 and TRBJ1-1, the full variable domain is SQTIHQWPATLVQPVGSPLSLECTVEGTSNPNLYWYRQAAGRGLQLLFYSVGIGQISSEVPQNLSASRPQDRQFILSSKKLLLSDSGFYLCAWSKDRVGTEAFFGQGTRLTVV.

As to this clonotype: The junction departs from the called germline gene at one end, perhaps through a read error. The V call is TRBV19, the J call TRBJ1-2; D possibly corresponds to TRBD1 (5 bases). The length of the CDR3 is 14 residues. Germline V gives CDR1 LNHDA, CDR2 SQIVND (reference sequence). CDR3 sequence (DNA): TGTGCCAGTAGAAGAGGGGATCCTAACTATGGCTGCACCTTC. Amino acid sequence: CASRRGDPNYGCTF.

CDR3 sequence reads: CATSRAQAGQPQHF. The CDR3 nucleotides read TGTGCCACCAGCAGAGCCCAGGCGGGTCAGCCCCAGCATTTT. This rearrangement joins TRBV15 to TRBJ1-5, with D unresolved. The CDR3 extends over 14 amino acids. Trimming removed 1 base at V and 6 bases at J, with 10 bases between. The germline CDR1 and CDR2 sequences are LNHNV and YYDKDF (reference sequence).

This clonotype was picked up a small number of times. The J gene is TRBJ2-1, the V gene TRBV9; possibly TRBD1 for D (7 bases). Trimming took off 3 bases at V and 12 bases at J, with 16 bases between the two ends. The germline V gene encodes CDR1 SGDLS and CDR2 YYNGEE. There are 13 residues in the CDR3. CDR3 protein: CASSEETGDRQFF. DNA for the CDR3: TGTGCCAGCAGCGAGGAAACGGGGGACAGGCAGTTCTTC.

This clonotype was counted ten times or more. The J gene is TRBJ1-5, the V gene TRBV29-1, with 9 bases matching TRBD1. The CDR3 extends over 14 amino acids. The germline V gene encodes CDR1 SQVTM and CDR2 ANQGSEA. With 1 base clipped from V and 4 bases from J, the junction kept 2 bases outside the gene matches. Written as DNA, the CDR3 is TGCAGCGTTGAAGGGACAGGGGTGAATCAGCCCCAGCATTTT. Translation: CSVEGTGVNQPQHF.

This clonotype was observed at least ten times. The V gene is TRBV6-6, the J gene TRBJ1-1; TRBD1 aligns across 9 bases. The length of the CDR3 is 21 residues. The germline CDR1 and CDR2 sequences are MNHNY and SVGAGI (reference sequence). J lost 0 bases, V lost 2 bases, and 19 bases had no gene match. CDR3 sequence reads: CASSYGSPLQGATALNTEAFF. Here the CDR3 DNA reads TGTGCCAGCAGTTACGGTTCCCCCTTACAGGGGGCAACAGCCCTGAACACTGAAGCTTTCTTT.